These 7 T cell receptor beta chains came from one sample sequenced in a study of long-term antiretroviral therapy in people with HIV. Version v3.0 of the immunoSEQ assay was performed at survey level. Sequencing was performed with immunoSEQ multiplex PCR; in TCRdb, only in-frame clones are kept and a portion is missing. The profile shows around 22,000 clones, approximately 80% of them singletons. This sample comprised unsorted PBMCs, obtained just over 4.2 years after starting antiretroviral therapy. These TCRs come from a man younger than 45 with HIV.

The chain is built from TRBV7-3 and TRBJ2-7; D is unclear. Germline V gene sequence: CDR1 SGHTA, CDR2 FQGTGA. This CDR3 has 14 amino acids. V gave up 6 bases and J gave up 3 bases, with 15 bases separating them. As DNA, the CDR3 is TGTGCCAGCAGTCCCGGGTTTGAGCTCTACGAGCAGTACTTC. Translated, it gives CASSPGFELYEQYF.

The chain couples TRBV6-4 to TRBJ2-1, with 7 bases fitting TRBD2. This CDR3 is built from 16 residues. Germline assignment: CDR1 MRHNA and CDR2 SNTAGT. With 1 base clipped from V and 0 bases from J, the junction kept 3 bases outside the gene matches. The CDR3 protein is CASSDLRESSYNEQFF. The CDR3 region has the DNA TGTGCCAGCAGTGACTTGCGGGAGAGCTCCTACAATGAGCAGTTCTTC.

This rearrangement joins TRBV15 to TRBJ1-5; D uncertain. The germline CDR1 and CDR2 sequences are LNHNV and YYDKDF (reference sequence). The CDR3 extends over 13 amino acids. Trimming shortened V by 0 bases and J by 8 bases, and 8 bases separated the two germline ends. CDR3 amino acids: CATSRDSGEPQHF. Written as DNA, the CDR3 is TGTGCCACCAGCAGAGATTCCGGTGAGCCCCAGCATTTT.

The chain recombines TRBV7-8 with TRBJ2-7, with D maybe TRBD1 (5 bases). Germline loops: CDR1 SGHVS, CDR2 FQNEAQ. This CDR3 is built from 15 residues. V lost 6 bases, J lost 3 bases, and 18 bases lay in between. CDR3 DNA: TGTGCCAGCAGTTTCTCTCCCCCAGGGTTCTACGAGCAGTACTTC. Translation gives CASSFSPPGFYEQYF.

The rearrangement uses TRBV2 and TRBJ1-2; 7 bases are a match to TRBD1. There are 13 residues in the CDR3. The trim removed 7 bases at V and 1 base at J, leaving 3 bases unmatched. Germline V lookup: CDR1 SNHLY, CDR2 FYNNEI. The CDR3 loop reads CASKGQINYGYTF. The CDR3 region has the DNA TGTGCCAGCAAGGGACAGATTAACTATGGCTACACCTTC.

This chain joins TRBV18 and TRBJ2-5; 7 nucleotides line up with TRBD1. This CDR3 is 14 amino acids long. The V segment lost 6 bases and the J segment 0 bases; nucleotides outside the gene matches: 4. Germline V CDR1 and CDR2: KGHSH, LQKENI. The CDR3 protein is CASSIQGNQETQYF. CDR3 bases: TGTGCCAGCTCGATACAGGGGAACCAAGAGACCCAGTACTTC.

The chain is built from TRBV19 and TRBJ2-3; 8 positions match TRBD2. V shed 4 bases, J shed 7 bases, and the junction held 10 bases outside the gene matches. The germline V gene has CDR1 LNHDA and CDR2 SQIVND (reference sequence). The CDR3 totals 15 residues. The CDR3 protein is CASSRAGTSLHTQYF. The CDR3 bases are TGTGCCAGTAGTAGAGCCGGGACTAGTCTGCATACGCAGTATTTT.